This T cell receptor beta chain was identified in a study of blood T cell repertoires in COVID-19. The CDR3 contains 16 residues. Germline-derived CDR1 and CDR2 are SEHNR and FQNEAQ (reference sequence). The V gene lost 3 bases and the J gene lost 6 bases, with 20 bases spanning the gap. The method was immunoSEQ multiplex PCR; TCRdb's version includes in-frame clones alone and lacks a portion of them. The sample consists of some 200,000 clones, more than 70% of them appearing once. The chain couples TRBV7-9 to TRBJ1-2, with D unresolved. Sequencing input: PBMCs or T cells enriched from blood (not recorded which). This clonotype was obtained from a woman between 18 and 29 years old who had recovered from COVID-19. CDR3 loop: CASSFLFMEGGDGYTF. In DNA, the CDR3 is TGTGCCAGCAGCTTCCTGTTTATGGAAGGCGGGGATGGCTACACCTTC.